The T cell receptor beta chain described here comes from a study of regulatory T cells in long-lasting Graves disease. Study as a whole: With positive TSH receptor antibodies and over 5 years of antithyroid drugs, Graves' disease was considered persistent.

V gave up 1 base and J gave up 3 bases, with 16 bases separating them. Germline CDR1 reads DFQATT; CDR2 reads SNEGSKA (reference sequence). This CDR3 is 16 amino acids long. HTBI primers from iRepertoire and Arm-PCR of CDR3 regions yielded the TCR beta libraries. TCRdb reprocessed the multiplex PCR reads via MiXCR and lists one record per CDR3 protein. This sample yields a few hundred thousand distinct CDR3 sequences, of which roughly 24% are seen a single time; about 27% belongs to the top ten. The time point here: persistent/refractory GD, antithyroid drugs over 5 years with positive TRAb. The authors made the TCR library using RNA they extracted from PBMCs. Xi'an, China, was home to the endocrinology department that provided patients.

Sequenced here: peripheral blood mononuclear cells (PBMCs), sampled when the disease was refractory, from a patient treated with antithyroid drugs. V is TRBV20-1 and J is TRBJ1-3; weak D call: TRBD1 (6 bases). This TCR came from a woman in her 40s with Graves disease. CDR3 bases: TGCAGTGCTAGAGTTCCCGGGGGCTGGGTTGGAAACACCATATATTTT. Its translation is CSARVPGGWVGNTIYF.